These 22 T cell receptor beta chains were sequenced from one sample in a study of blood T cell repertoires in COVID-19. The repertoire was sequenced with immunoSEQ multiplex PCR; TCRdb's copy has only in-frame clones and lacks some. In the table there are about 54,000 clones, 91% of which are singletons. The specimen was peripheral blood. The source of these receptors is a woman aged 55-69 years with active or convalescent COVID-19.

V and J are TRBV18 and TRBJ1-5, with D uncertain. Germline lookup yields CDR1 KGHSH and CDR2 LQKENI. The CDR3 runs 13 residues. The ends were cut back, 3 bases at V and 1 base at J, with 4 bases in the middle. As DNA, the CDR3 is TGTGCCAGCTCACCCTCCAGCAATCAGCCCCAGCATTTT. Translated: CASSPSSNQPQHF.

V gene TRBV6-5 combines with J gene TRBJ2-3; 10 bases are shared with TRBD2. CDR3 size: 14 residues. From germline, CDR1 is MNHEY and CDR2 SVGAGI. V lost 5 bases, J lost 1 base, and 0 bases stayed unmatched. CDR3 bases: TGTGCCAGCAGTAGCGGGGGGGGCACAGATACGCAGTATTTT. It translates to CASSSGGGTDTQYF.

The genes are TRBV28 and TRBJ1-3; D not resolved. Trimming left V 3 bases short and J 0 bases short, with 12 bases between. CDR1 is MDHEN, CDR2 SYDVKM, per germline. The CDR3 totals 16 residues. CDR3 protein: CASSFLRLDSGNTIYF. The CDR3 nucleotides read TGTGCCAGCAGTTTTTTGAGGCTAGACTCTGGAAACACCATATATTTT.

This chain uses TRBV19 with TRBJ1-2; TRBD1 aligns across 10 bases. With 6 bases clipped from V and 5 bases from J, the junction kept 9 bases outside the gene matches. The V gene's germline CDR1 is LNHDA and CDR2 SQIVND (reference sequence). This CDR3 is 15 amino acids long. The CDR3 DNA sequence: TGTGCCAGTAGCGCCGGGACAGGGGACTCGTATGGCTACACCTTC. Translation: CASSAGTGDSYGYTF.

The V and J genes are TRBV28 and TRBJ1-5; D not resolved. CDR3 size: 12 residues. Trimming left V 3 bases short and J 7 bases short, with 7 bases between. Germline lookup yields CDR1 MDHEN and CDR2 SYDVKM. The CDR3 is CASSFTRQPQHF. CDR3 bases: TGTGCCAGCAGTTTTACCCGGCAGCCCCAGCATTTT.

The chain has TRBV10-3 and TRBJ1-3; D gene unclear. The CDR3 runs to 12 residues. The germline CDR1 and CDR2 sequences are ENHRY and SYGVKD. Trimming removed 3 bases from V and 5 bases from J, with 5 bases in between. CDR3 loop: CAISEERNTIYF. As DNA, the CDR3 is TGTGCCATCAGTGAAGAGCGAAACACCATATATTTT.

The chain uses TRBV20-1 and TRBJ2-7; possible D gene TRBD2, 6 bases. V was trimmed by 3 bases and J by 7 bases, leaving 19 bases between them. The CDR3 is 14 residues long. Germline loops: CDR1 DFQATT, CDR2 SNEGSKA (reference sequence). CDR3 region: CSASTPGLPSEQYF. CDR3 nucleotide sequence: TGCAGTGCTAGTACGCCGGGACTCCCATCGGAGCAGTACTTC.

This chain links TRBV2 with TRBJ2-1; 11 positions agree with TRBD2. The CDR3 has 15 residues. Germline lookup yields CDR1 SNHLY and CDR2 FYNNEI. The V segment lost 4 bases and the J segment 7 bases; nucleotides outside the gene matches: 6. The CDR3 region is CASSGASGGLNEQFF. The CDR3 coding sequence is TGTGCCAGCAGTGGGGCTAGCGGGGGGTTAAATGAGCAGTTCTTC.

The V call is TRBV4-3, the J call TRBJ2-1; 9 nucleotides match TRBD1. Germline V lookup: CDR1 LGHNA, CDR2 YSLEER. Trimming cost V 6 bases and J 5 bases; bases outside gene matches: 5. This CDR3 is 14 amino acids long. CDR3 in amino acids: CASSPGQGNNEQFF. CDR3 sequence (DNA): TGCGCCAGCAGTCCGGGACAGGGTAACAATGAGCAGTTCTTC.

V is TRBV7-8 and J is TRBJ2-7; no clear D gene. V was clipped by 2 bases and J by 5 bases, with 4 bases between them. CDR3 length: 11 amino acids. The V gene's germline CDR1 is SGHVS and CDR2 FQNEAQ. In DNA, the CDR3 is TGTGCCAGCAGCTTACTTCACGAGCAGTACTTC. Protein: CASSLLHEQYF.

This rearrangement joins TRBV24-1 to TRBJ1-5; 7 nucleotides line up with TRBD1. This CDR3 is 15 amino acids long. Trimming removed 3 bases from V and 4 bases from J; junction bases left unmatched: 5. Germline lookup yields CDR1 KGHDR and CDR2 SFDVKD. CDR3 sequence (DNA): TGTGCCACCAGTGATAGACAGGGTGGGAATCAGCCCCAGCATTTT. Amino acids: CATSDRQGGNQPQHF.

The CDR3 DNA follows: TGTGCCACCAGTGACCCCGTAGCGGGGGACACAGATACGCAGTATTTT. Translation: CATSDPVAGDTDTQYF. J is TRBJ2-3 and V is TRBV24-1; 9 nucleotides align to TRBD2. Per the germline V gene, CDR1 is KGHDR and CDR2 is SFDVKD. The V segment lost 4 bases and the J segment 2 bases; nucleotides outside the gene matches: 6. The CDR3 is 16 residues long.

The CDR3 bases are TGTGCCAGCAGTCCGCAGGGGGACTATGAAAAACTGTTTTTT. This sequence encodes CASSPQGDYEKLFF. The genes are TRBV6-5 and TRBJ1-4, with 7 nucleotides matching TRBD1. CDR1 and CDR2 (germline): MNHEY, SVGAGI. The CDR3 length is 14 residues. Trimming cost V 5 bases and J 6 bases; bases outside gene matches: 6.

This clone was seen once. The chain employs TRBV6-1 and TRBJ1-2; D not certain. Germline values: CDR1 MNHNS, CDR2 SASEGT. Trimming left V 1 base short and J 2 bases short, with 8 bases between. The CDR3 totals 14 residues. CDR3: CASSEVGGNYGYTF. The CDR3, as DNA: TGTGCCAGCAGTGAAGTGGGCGGGAACTATGGCTACACCTTC.

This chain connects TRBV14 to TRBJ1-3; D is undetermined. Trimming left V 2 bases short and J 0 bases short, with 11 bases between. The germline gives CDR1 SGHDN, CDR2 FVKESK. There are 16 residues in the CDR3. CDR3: CASSQLERYSGNTIYF. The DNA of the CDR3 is TGTGCCAGCAGCCAACTAGAGAGATACTCTGGAAACACCATATATTTT.

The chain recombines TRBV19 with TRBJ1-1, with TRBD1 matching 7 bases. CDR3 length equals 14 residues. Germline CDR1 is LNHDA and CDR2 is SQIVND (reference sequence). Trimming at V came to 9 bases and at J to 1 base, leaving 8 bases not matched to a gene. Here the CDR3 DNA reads TGTGCCAGCAGCCCCGGGACAGCGAACACTGAAGCTTTCTTT. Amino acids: CASSPGTANTEAFF.

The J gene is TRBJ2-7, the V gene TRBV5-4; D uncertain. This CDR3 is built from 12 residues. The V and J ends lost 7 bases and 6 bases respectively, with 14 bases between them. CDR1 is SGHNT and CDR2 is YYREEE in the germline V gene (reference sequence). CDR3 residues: CASQERMGEQYF. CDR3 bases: TGTGCCAGCCAGGAACGTATGGGCGAGCAGTACTTC.

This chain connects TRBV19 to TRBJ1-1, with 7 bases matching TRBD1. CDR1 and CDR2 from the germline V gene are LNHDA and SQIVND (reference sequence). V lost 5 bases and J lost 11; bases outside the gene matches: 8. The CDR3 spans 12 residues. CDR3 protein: CASSPQTGTAFF. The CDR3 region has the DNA TGTGCCAGTAGTCCCCAGACAGGGACCGCTTTCTTT.

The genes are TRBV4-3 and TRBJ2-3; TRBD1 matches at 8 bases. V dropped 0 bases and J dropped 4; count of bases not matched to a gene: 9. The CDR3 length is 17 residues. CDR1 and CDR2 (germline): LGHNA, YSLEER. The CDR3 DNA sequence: TGCGCCAGCAGCCAAGAACGGGCAGGGGGCGCAGCAGATACGCAGTATTTT. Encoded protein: CASSQERAGGAADTQYF.

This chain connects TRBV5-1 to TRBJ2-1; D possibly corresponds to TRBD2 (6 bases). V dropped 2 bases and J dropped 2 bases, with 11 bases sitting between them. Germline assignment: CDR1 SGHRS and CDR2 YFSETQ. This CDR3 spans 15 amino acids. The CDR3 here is CASSFSGVPYNEQFF. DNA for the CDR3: TGCGCCAGCAGCTTTTCGGGGGTTCCCTACAATGAGCAGTTCTTC.

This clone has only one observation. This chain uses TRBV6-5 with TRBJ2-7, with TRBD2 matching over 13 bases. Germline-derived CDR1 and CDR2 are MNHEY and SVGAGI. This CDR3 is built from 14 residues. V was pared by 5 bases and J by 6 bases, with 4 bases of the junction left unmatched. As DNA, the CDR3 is TGTGCCAGCAGTAAGGGACTAGCGGGACGCGAGCAGTACTTC. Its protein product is CASSKGLAGREQYF.

The DNA for the CDR3 is TGTGCCAGCAGTGAAGATGCGGGGGGTAAGGATACGCAGTATTTT. This codes for CASSEDAGGKDTQYF. This rearrangement joins TRBV25-1 to TRBJ2-3; TRBD2 matches at 8 bases. Trimming removed 2 bases from V and 6 bases from J; junction bases left unmatched: 7. Germline assignment: CDR1 MGHDK and CDR2 SYGVNS. The CDR3 has 15 amino acids.